Presented here are 5 T cell receptor beta chains from one specimen sequenced in a study of molecular identifiers for immune sequencing clone quantification. TCRdb reprocessed the PCR reads via MiXCR and lists one record per CDR3 protein. The sample shows under 800,000 distinct CDR3 sequences, approximately 24% of them seen only once. Input material: naive CD8+ T cells from blood, with Jurkat cell RNA spiked in. Noted subset: FACS-sorted CD8+CD4-CCR7+CD45RA+ naive T cells. The source of these receptors is a human donor in good health. Some libraries in this study had Jurkat cell RNA spiked in.

There are a few counts of this clonotype. The chain has TRBV6-5 and TRBJ2-1; 12 bases line up with TRBD2. The length of the CDR3 is 15 residues. Looked up from germline, CDR1 is MNHEY and CDR2 is SVGAGI. J gave up 5 bases and V 6 bases, and 5 bases lay outside the gene matches. CDR3 nucleotide sequence: TGTGCCAGCAGCCCTCTAGCGGGAGGGCACAATGAGCAGTTCTTC. Its translation: CASSPLAGGHNEQFF.

This clonotype has more than one count but fewer than ten. V usage is TRBV20-1 and J usage is TRBJ2-7; 8 nucleotides agree with TRBD2. Germline loops: CDR1 DFQATT, CDR2 SNEGSKA (reference sequence). Trimming at V came to 5 bases and at J to 3 bases, leaving 12 bases not matched to a gene. The CDR3 loop spans 15 amino acids. Here the CDR3 reads CSAGTRGMSRYEQYF. The CDR3 DNA reads TGCAGTGCTGGGACTAGGGGTATGAGTCGCTACGAGCAGTACTTC.

With respect to this clonotype: A much larger clone differs by one base, so this may be a read error. This chain links TRBV20-1 with TRBJ2-5; D is unclear. The CDR3 is 13 residues long. Trimming removed 2 bases from V and 9 bases from J, with 16 bases in between. CDR1 and CDR2 (germline): DFQATT, SNEGSKA (reference sequence). CDR3 region: CSARQGVGEPQYF. In DNA, the CDR3 is TGCAGTGCTAGACAAGGAGTTGGCGAGCCCCAGTACTTC.

This clonotype was counted between two and nine times. This chain uses TRBV7-2 with TRBJ2-1; D gene unclear. Trimming took off 3 bases at V and 0 bases at J, with 15 bases between the two ends. Germline loops: CDR1 SGHTA, CDR2 FQGNSA. The CDR3 extends over 17 amino acids. CDR3 sequence (DNA): TGTGCCAGCAGCTTGGGGTTAGCAGAGAGCTCCTACAATGAGCAGTTCTTC. Its protein is CASSLGLAESSYNEQFF.

The V call is TRBV4-3, the J call TRBJ2-3; 8 nucleotides line up with TRBD1. The V and J ends lost 0 bases and 2 bases, in that order; junction bases with no gene match: 7. The CDR3 extends over 17 amino acids. CDR1 LGHNA and CDR2 YSLEER come from the germline V gene. CDR3 protein: CASSQESSRGLTDTQYF. The CDR3 DNA sequence: TGCGCCAGCAGCCAAGAATCAAGCAGGGGGCTCACAGATACGCAGTATTTT.